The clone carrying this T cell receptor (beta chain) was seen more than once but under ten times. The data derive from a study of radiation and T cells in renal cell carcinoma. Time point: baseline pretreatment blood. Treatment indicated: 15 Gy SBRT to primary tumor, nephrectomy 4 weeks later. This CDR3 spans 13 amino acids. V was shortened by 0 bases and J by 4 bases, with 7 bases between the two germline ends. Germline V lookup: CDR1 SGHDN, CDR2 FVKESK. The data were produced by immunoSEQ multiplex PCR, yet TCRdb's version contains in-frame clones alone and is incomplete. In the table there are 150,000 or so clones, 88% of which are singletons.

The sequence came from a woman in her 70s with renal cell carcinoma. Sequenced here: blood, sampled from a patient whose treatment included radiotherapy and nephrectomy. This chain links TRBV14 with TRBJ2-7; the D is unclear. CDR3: CASSQEIGYEQYF. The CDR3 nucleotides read TGTGCCAGCAGCCAAGAGATAGGGTACGAGCAGTACTTC.